This TCR beta chain was recorded in a study of blood T cell repertoires in COVID-19. Here immunoSEQ multiplex PCR was the method, and the copy in TCRdb shows in-frame clones only, minus some. The sample records approximately 150,000 clones, 75% to 90% being singletons. Germline V gene lookup returns CDR1 SGHRS and CDR2 YFSETQ. Between the trimmed V and J ends, which lost 0 bases and 2 bases, there was a span of 8 bases. CDR3 length equals 14 residues. Material: peripheral blood. The chain couples TRBV5-1 to TRBJ1-2; maybe TRBD1 (5 bases). The receptor was isolated from a woman in her 50s with acute or convalescent COVID-19. CDR3 sequence: CASSLGQPNYGYTF. The DNA for the CDR3 is TGCGCCAGCAGCTTGGGACAGCCGAACTATGGCTACACCTTC.